The 23 T cell receptor beta chains below come from one sample, sequenced in a study of regulatory dendritic cells for organ transplantation. Generated by immunoSEQ multiplex PCR, the TCRdb table keeps only in-frame clones and is missing some. The sample holds 5,500 to 6,000 clones; around 62% are singletons and the top ten take approximately 10%. The sequencing sample was made of memory CD8+ T cells from blood. Stated subset: CD45RO+ memory T cells. The receptor source for this set is a human donor in good health.

V and J are TRBV15 and TRBJ1-1; D remains ambiguous. CDR1 is LNHNV and CDR2 is YYDKDF in the germline V gene (reference sequence). The CDR3 is 15 residues long. V lost 1 base, J lost 3 bases, and 12 bases lay in between. CDR3 nucleotide sequence: TGTGCCACCAGCAGAGTCTCTGGCGGGGACACTGAAGCTTTCTTT. It yields the protein CATSRVSGGDTEAFF.

This clone was recorded a few times. The V gene is TRBV6-5, the J gene TRBJ2-2, with 11 bases that match TRBD1. This CDR3 region has 14 residues. The germline CDR1 and CDR2 sequences are MNHEY and SVGAGI. The V and J ends lost 8 bases and 4 bases, in that order; junction bases with no gene match: 3. The CDR3 DNA follows: TGTGCCAGCCGTGGACAGGGGGCCACCGGGGAGCTGTTTTTT. Translated, it gives CASRGQGATGELFF.

Worth noting for this clone: At one end the junction does not follow the germline gene, possibly because of a read error. CDR3 in DNA: TGTGCCAGCAGCTTGGGGACAAGGACAGAAGAGATCTTT. Amino acid sequence: CASSLGTRTEEIF. The genes are TRBV7-2 and TRBJ1-1; weak D call: TRBD1 (6 bases). CDR3 length equals 13 residues. The V gene's germline CDR1 is SGHTA and CDR2 FQGNSA.

The chain couples TRBV15 to TRBJ2-1, with 9 bases lining up with TRBD2. Germline V gene lookup returns CDR1 LNHNV and CDR2 YYDKDF (reference sequence). CDR3 length: 16 residues. J gave up 4 bases and V 5 bases, and 9 bases lay outside the gene matches. CDR3 amino acids: CATSRGGAAIYNEQFF. DNA of the CDR3: TGTGCCACCAGCCGCGGGGGGGCGGCAATATACAATGAGCAGTTCTTC.

This clone appeared a few times. The V and J genes are TRBV6-1 and TRBJ2-7; D is ambiguous. Germline V gene data show CDR1 as MNHNS and CDR2 as SASEGT. There are 11 residues in the CDR3. The V end was cut by 3 bases, the J end by 4 bases, with 4 bases between. CDR3 loop: CASSDSYEQYF. In DNA, the CDR3 is TGTGCCAGCAGTGACTCGTACGAGCAGTACTTC.

The chain uses TRBV14 and TRBJ2-7; TRBD1 is a possible D gene (5 bases). Trimming left V 0 bases short and J 3 bases short, with 12 bases between. The CDR3 is 15 amino acids. CDR1 and CDR2 (germline): SGHDN, FVKESK. The CDR3 reads CASSQETESYYEQYF. CDR3 in DNA: TGTGCCAGCAGCCAAGAGACAGAAAGTTACTACGAGCAGTACTTC.

In this sample, this clone turned up a few times. The chain is built from TRBV4-1 and TRBJ1-2; 7 bases map to TRBD1. This CDR3 has 18 residues. Germline loops: CDR1 MGHRA, CDR2 YSYEKL. V lost 0 bases, J lost 0 bases, and 10 bases stayed unmatched. CDR3 bases: TGCGCCAGCAGCCAAGAGAGGACAGGCCTCTTTTCTAACTATGGCTACACCTTC. This translates into CASSQERTGLFSNYGYTF.

This clone has a handful of counts. The chain recombines TRBV19 with TRBJ2-1; D perhaps matches TRBD1 (6 bases). The CDR3 runs to 13 residues. Per germline, CDR1 LNHDA and CDR2 SQIVND (reference sequence). The ends were cut back, 6 bases at V and 6 bases at J, with 12 bases in the middle. The CDR3 DNA reads as TGTGCCAGTAGACCTGGGGGCATCAATGAGCAGTTCTTC. Encoded protein: CASRPGGINEQFF.

This chain joins TRBV29-1 and TRBJ2-6; 7 nucleotides line up with TRBD2. The germline CDR1 and CDR2 sequences are SQVTM and ANQGSEA. The ends lost 0 bases at V and 1 base at J; junction bases unmatched: 0. This CDR3 region has 15 residues. The DNA of the CDR3 is TGCAGCGTTGAAGAGGGAGGGTCTGGGGCCAACGTCCTGACTTTC. This gives the protein CSVEEGGSGANVLTF.

This rearrangement joins TRBV6-4 to TRBJ2-1, with 14 positions matching TRBD2. The germline CDR1 and CDR2 sequences are MRHNA and SNTAGT. V was pared by 2 bases and J by 7 bases, with 1 base of the junction left unmatched. The CDR3 length is 15 residues. The CDR3 nucleotides read TGTGCCAGCAGTGACGGGACTAGCGGGGGTAATGAGCAGTTCTTC. As protein: CASSDGTSGGNEQFF.

This clone was seen a handful of times. The J gene is TRBJ2-5, the V gene TRBV11-3; 9 bases fit TRBD2. V lost 3 bases and J lost 3; bases outside the gene matches: 5. The germline CDR1 and CDR2 sequences are SGHNT and YENEEA. The CDR3 has 15 amino acids. In nucleotides, the CDR3 is TGTGCCAGCAGCTTCCCACTAGCGGGTAAAGAGACCCAGTACTTC. As protein: CASSFPLAGKETQYF.

The V call is TRBV7-6, the J call TRBJ2-2, with 9 bases identical to TRBD1. There are 15 residues in the CDR3. Unmatched junction bases numbered 3, after V lost 4 bases and J lost 3 bases. Per the germline V gene, CDR1 is SGHVS and CDR2 is FNYEAQ. The DNA of the CDR3 is TGTGCCAGCAGCTCCCGGGACAGGGACACCGGGGAGCTGTTTTTT. This gives the protein CASSSRDRDTGELFF.

Relative to its sample, this clone is medium-sized (0.01 to 0.1%). The J gene is TRBJ1-1, the V gene TRBV2; D possibly corresponds to TRBD1 (5 bases). Germline CDR1 SNHLY, CDR2 FYNNEI. V lost 3 bases and J 0 bases, leaving 11 bases between the germline ends. The CDR3 length is 15 residues. The CDR3 nucleotides are TGTGCCAGCAGTGATGCCAGGGCAATGAACACTGAAGCTTTCTTT. Translating it yields CASSDARAMNTEAFF.

Relative to its sample, this clone is medium-sized (0.01 to 0.1%). V gene TRBV7-9 combines with J gene TRBJ2-5; TRBD2 aligns across 10 bases. CDR1 is SEHNR and CDR2 is FQNEAQ in the germline V gene (reference sequence). V shed 4 bases, J shed 3 bases, and the junction held 5 bases outside the gene matches. The CDR3 sequence is 15 residues long. The CDR3 spells CASSSPLAGEETQYF. CDR3 DNA: TGTGCCAGCAGCTCCCCCCTAGCGGGGGAAGAGACCCAGTACTTC. Full variable domain (remainder filled in from reference TRBV7-9 and TRBJ2-5): DTGVSQNPRHKITKRGQNVTFRCDPISEHNRLYWYRQTLGQGPEFLTYFQNEAQLEKSRLLSDRFSAERPKGSFSTLEIQRTEQGDSAMYLCASSSPLAGEETQYFGPGTRLLVL.

The V gene is TRBV7-2, the J gene TRBJ2-1; 10 positions match TRBD2. V lost 5 bases and J lost 9; bases outside the gene matches: 7. CDR1 SGHTA and CDR2 FQGNSA come from the germline V gene. The CDR3 extends over 14 amino acids. Written as DNA, the CDR3 is TGTGCCAGCAGCATATCCGGGACTAGCGTTGAGCAGTTCTTC. This sequence encodes CASSISGTSVEQFF.

The chain employs TRBV7-9 and TRBJ2-3; D is unclear. The CDR3 is made up of 17 amino acids. CDR1 is SEHNR and CDR2 is FQNEAQ in the germline V gene (reference sequence). Trimming cost V 3 bases and J 2 bases, with 18 bases left between them. The CDR3 coding sequence is TGTGCCAGCAGCTTCCCCGTGATAGTTTTGTCCACAGATACGCAGTATTTT. It yields the protein CASSFPVIVLSTDTQYF.

This sequence joins TRBV2 and TRBJ1-2; 8 bases map to TRBD1. CDR3 size: 13 residues. V lost 10 bases and J lost 2; bases outside the gene matches: 6. CDR1 SNHLY and CDR2 FYNNEI come from the germline V gene. CDR3 sequence: CATADRDNYGYTF. In nucleotides, the CDR3 is TGTGCCACCGCGGACAGGGACAACTATGGCTACACCTTC.

The chain carries TRBV5-1 and TRBJ2-1; 7 nucleotides align to TRBD1. The V gene's germline CDR1 is SGHRS and CDR2 YFSETQ. The CDR3 sequence is 15 residues long. Germline trimming cut 7 bases from V and 7 bases from J; bases unmatched to any gene: 14. For the CDR3, the DNA is TGCGCCAGCTTCCCTACAGGGGCAGCAGGGAATGAGCAGTTCTTC. Its translation is CASFPTGAAGNEQFF.

V and J are TRBV11-1 and TRBJ1-2; no clear D. The V gene's germline CDR1 is SGHAT and CDR2 FQDESV (reference sequence). The V end was cut by 6 bases, the J end by 4 bases, with 18 bases between. CDR3 length: 15 residues. CDR3 coding DNA: TGTGCCAGCAGTCCCTGGTCAACGGCGGCCTATGGCTACACCTTC. Translating it yields CASSPWSTAAYGYTF.

The V call is TRBV11-1, the J call TRBJ2-2; perhaps TRBD1 as D (6 bases). V was clipped by 3 bases and J by 6 bases, with 8 bases between them. Germline V gene lookup returns CDR1 SGHAT and CDR2 FQDESV (reference sequence). The CDR3 is made up of 13 amino acids. In DNA form, the CDR3 reads TGTGCCAGCAGCTTTGCAGGGGCCGGGGAGCTGTTTTTT. Its translation: CASSFAGAGELFF.

This chain uses TRBV7-3 with TRBJ2-3; D possibly corresponds to TRBD2 (6 bases). Germline V gives CDR1 SGHTA, CDR2 FQGTGA. Trimming took off 5 bases at V and 1 base at J, with 16 bases between the two ends. The CDR3 spans 16 residues. This chain's CDR3 is CASSPGTQSRTDTQYF. The DNA of the CDR3 is TGTGCCAGCAGCCCCGGGACTCAATCTCGCACAGATACGCAGTATTTT. Based on the CDR3 plus reference TRBV7-3 and TRBJ2-3, the full variable domain is GAGVSQTPSNKVTEKGKYVELRCDPISGHTALYWYRQSLGQGPEFLIYFQGTGAADDSGLPNDRFFAVRPEGSVSTLKIQRTERGDSAVYLCASSPGTQSRTDTQYFGPGTRLTVL.

The chain is built from TRBV27 and TRBJ2-1; D unresolved. Germline lookup yields CDR1 MNHEY and CDR2 SMNVEV (reference sequence). V gave up 5 bases and J gave up 3 bases, with 8 bases separating them. The CDR3 extends over 13 amino acids. The CDR3 DNA reads TGTGCCAGCAGTCGAGCCAACTACAATGAGCAGTTCTTC. This encodes CASSRANYNEQFF.

This clone was observed a few times. The chain joins TRBV4-2 to TRBJ1-5; 10 bases agree with TRBD1. The ends lost 0 bases at V and 7 bases at J; junction bases unmatched: 6. Germline loops: CDR1 LGHNA, CDR2 YNFKEQ. This CDR3 comprises 16 residues. The CDR3 region has the DNA TGTGCCAGCAGCCAAGATTACGGGACAGGGGAACAGCCCCAGCATTTT. Its translation: CASSQDYGTGEQPQHF.